These 15 T cell receptor beta chains came from one sample sequenced in a study of cytomegalovirus exposure and HLA in healthy donors. The study ran its PCR with 60 Vbeta and 13 Jbeta primers. The protocol was immunoSEQ multiplex PCR, while the TCRdb copy is restricted to in-frame clones and leaves out a portion. The table shows roughly 100,000 clones, with approximately 64% occurring only once. The source material was PBMCs. The receptors come from a human donor in good health.

The chain uses TRBV5-1 and TRBJ2-1, with 7 bases lining up with TRBD2. With 3 bases clipped from V and 7 bases from J, the junction kept 13 bases outside the gene matches. The CDR3 length is 16 residues. Germline V gene lookup returns CDR1 SGHRS and CDR2 YFSETQ. CDR3 sequence (DNA): TGCGCCAGCAGCTGGGGGGGGGACCTACCTACTAATGAGCAGTTCTTC. Translation: CASSWGGDLPTNEQFF.

The V and J genes are TRBV19 and TRBJ2-7, with a weak D call TRBD1 (5 bases). There are 13 residues in the CDR3. V lost 3 bases, J lost 6 bases, and 12 bases lay in between. Germline CDR1 reads LNHDA; CDR2 reads SQIVND (reference sequence). CDR3 nucleotides: TGTGCCAGTAGTATCGGGCAGGGAAGCGAGCAGTACTTC. It specifies CASSIGQGSEQYF.

This clone was seen only a few times. This chain joins TRBV19 and TRBJ2-1; 9 bases align to TRBD2. Trimming cost V 3 bases and J 6 bases; bases outside gene matches: 6. CDR3 length: 15 residues. CDR1 and CDR2 from the germline V gene are LNHDA and SQIVND (reference sequence). The DNA for the CDR3 is TGTGCCAGTAGTATTCCAGCGGGAGGTATCAATGAGCAGTTCTTC. Translating gives CASSIPAGGINEQFF. The variable domain in full, completed from reference TRBV19 and TRBJ2-1, reads DGGITQSPKYLFRKEGQNVTLSCEQNLNHDAMYWYRQDPGQGLRLIYYSQIVNDFQKGDIAEGYSVSREKKESFPLTVTSAQKNPTAFYLCASSIPAGGINEQFFGPGTRLTVL.

This rearrangement joins TRBV7-9 to TRBJ2-5, with D possibly TRBD1 on 6 matching bases. V was shortened by 3 bases and J by 2 bases, with 16 bases between the two germline ends. Germline V gives CDR1 SEHNR, CDR2 FQNEAQ (reference sequence). CDR3 length equals 16 residues. Written as DNA, the CDR3 is TGTGCCAGCAGCTTGTTCAGGGGCCTGGGACAAGAGACCCAGTACTTC. Its protein is CASSLFRGLGQETQYF. The full variable domain, rest sourced from reference TRBV7-9 and TRBJ2-5, is DTGVSQNPRHKITKRGQNVTFRCDPISEHNRLYWYRQTLGQGPEFLTYFQNEAQLEKSRLLSDRFSAERPKGSFSTLEIQRTEQGDSAMYLCASSLFRGLGQETQYFGPGTRLLVL.

This chain links TRBV19 with TRBJ1-2; no clear D gene. The CDR3 contains 13 residues. V was trimmed by 5 bases and J by 6 bases, leaving 13 bases between them. Germline CDR1 is LNHDA and CDR2 is SQIVND (reference sequence). The CDR3 loop reads CASSPNALHGYTF. The DNA of the CDR3 is TGTGCCAGTAGTCCAAACGCGCTTCATGGCTACACCTTC.

The V gene is TRBV5-1, the J gene TRBJ2-5; D possibly corresponds to TRBD2 (5 bases). The tail of the sequence fits TRBJ2-7 better, so the J call may be wrong. Germline values: CDR1 SGHRS, CDR2 YFSETQ. The CDR3 covers 11 residues. The CDR3 reads CASTGVREQYF. The CDR3 DNA reads as TGCGCCAGCACCGGGGTACGCGAGCAGTACTTC.

Only a few counts were recorded for this clone. The chain recombines TRBV27 with TRBJ2-5; 8 positions agree with TRBD1. The V gene's germline CDR1 is MNHEY and CDR2 SMNVEV (reference sequence). J lost 2 bases, V lost 6 bases, and 5 bases had no gene match. The CDR3 is made up of 14 amino acids. CDR3 region: CASSPRDRQETQYF. The CDR3 coding sequence is TGTGCCAGCAGCCCGCGGGACAGGCAAGAGACCCAGTACTTC.

The CDR3 DNA reads as TGTGCCAGCAGCTTTGGACTAGCGGGAGGTGAGCAGTTCTTC. It encodes CASSFGLAGGEQFF. The chain employs TRBV5-6 and TRBJ2-1; TRBD2 matches at 14 bases. This CDR3 spans 14 amino acids. V lost 2 bases to trimming and J lost 9 bases; unmatched junction nucleotides: 1. Germline CDR1 and CDR2: SGHDT and YYEEEE.

CDR3 bases: TGTGCCAGCAGTTACCGGGACAGGGGCCTCTACGAGCAGTACTTC. Protein product: CASSYRDRGLYEQYF. The chain is built from TRBV6-5 and TRBJ2-5; 10 nucleotides agree with TRBD1. The tail of the sequence fits TRBJ2-7 better, so the J call may be wrong. The length of the CDR3 is 15 residues. Germline V gene sequence: CDR1 MNHEY, CDR2 SVGAGI.

This chain connects TRBV28 to TRBJ1-3; D might be TRBD1 (6 bases). The CDR3 consists of 18 residues. V lost 1 base and J 6 bases, leaving 22 bases between the germline ends. Germline V gene sequence: CDR1 MDHEN, CDR2 SYDVKM. CDR3 loop: CASSLYGGRTGGINTIYF. CDR3 in DNA: TGTGCCAGCAGTTTATATGGGGGCAGGACGGGCGGAATAAACACCATATATTTT.

This clone was seen only a few times. This chain connects TRBV30 to TRBJ1-5; D uncertain. Germline CDR1 and CDR2: GTSNPN and SVGIG (reference sequence). Trimming removed 0 bases at V and 6 bases at J, with 15 bases between. This CDR3 region has 15 residues. CDR3 nucleotide sequence: TGTGCCTGGAGTGTACGTTCGGGGTTCCGTCAGCCCCAGCATTTT. This gives the protein CAWSVRSGFRQPQHF.

This chain links TRBV6-5 with TRBJ2-7; D is possibly TRBD1 (6 bases). Per the germline V gene, CDR1 is MNHEY and CDR2 is SVGAGI. V lost 6 bases, J lost 2 bases, and 17 bases lay in between. The CDR3 totals 15 residues. The CDR3 DNA is TGTGCCAGCAGACAACAGGGCGGTTGGCCCTACGAGCAGTACTTC. This encodes CASRQQGGWPYEQYF.

This clone was seen more than once but under ten times. The CDR3 region is CASSQVQREGTYEQYF. The CDR3 nucleotides are TGTGCCAGCAGCCAAGTTCAGCGGGAGGGGACCTACGAGCAGTACTTC. This sequence joins TRBV4-2 and TRBJ2-7, with TRBD2 matching over 10 bases. The V and J ends lost 1 base and 2 bases, in that order; junction bases with no gene match: 5. The CDR3 has 16 amino acids. Germline CDR1 is LGHNA and CDR2 is YNFKEQ.

This clone has only a few counts. This sequence joins TRBV28 and TRBJ1-1, with 7 bases fitting TRBD1. The J segment lost 1 base and the V segment lost 3 bases, leaving 2 bases of the junction unmatched. CDR1 and CDR2 (germline): MDHEN, SYDVKM. This CDR3 has 14 residues. The CDR3 loop is CASSFQGGNTEAFF. CDR3 nucleotides: TGTGCCAGCAGTTTTCAGGGGGGGAACACTGAAGCTTTCTTT.

The chain couples TRBV11-2 to TRBJ2-7; no reliable D call. There are 14 residues in the CDR3. Germline CDR1 is SGHAT and CDR2 is FQNNGV. Between the trimmed V and J ends, which lost 0 bases and 0 bases, there was a span of 6 bases. This CDR3 reads CASSLERGSYEQYF. DNA of the CDR3: TGTGCCAGCAGCTTAGAACGCGGCTCCTACGAGCAGTACTTC.